The source of this T cell receptor (beta chain) is a study of lymphopenia after photon versus proton radiotherapy. Study results and limitations: Photon-treated patients lost naive T cells and TCR diversity; proton-treated stayed stable.

Data came from immunoSEQ multiplex PCR; TCRdb stores just in-frame clones and leaves some out. Among 77,000 or so clones listed, more than 70% were seen once. Unmatched junction bases numbered 9, after V lost 5 bases and J lost 3 bases. This CDR3 contains 15 residues. Germline V gene data show CDR1 as MDHEN and CDR2 as SYDVKM. For this clone: The antigen remains unidentified.

The sequence was collected from a man aged 55-75 years with pancreatic cancer. The rearrangement uses TRBV28 and TRBJ2-7; 8 bases are shared with TRBD1. The specimen was peripheral blood, collected from a patient treated with proton-based radiotherapy. The CDR3: CASSGTGRTGYEQYF. In DNA form, the CDR3 reads TGTGCCAGCAGTGGGACAGGAAGGACCGGCTACGAGCAGTACTTC. Full variable domain (remainder filled in from reference TRBV28 and TRBJ2-7): DVKVTQSSRYLVKRTGEKVFLECVQDMDHENMFWYRQDPGLGLRLIYFSYDVKMKEKGDIPEGYSVSREKKERFSLILESASTNQTSMYLCASSGTGRTGYEQYFGPGTRLTVT.